This entry lists 21 T cell receptor beta chains sequenced from one sample in a study of shared clonotypes between healthy human individuals. The assay was immunoSEQ multiplex PCR, and TCRdb's table has in-frame clones only and misses some. The repertoire has about 2 million clones, around 96% of them found once; the top ten carry roughly 1%. The naive CD8 fraction comprised CD45RO-negative cells positively selected for CCR7 and excluded terminally differentiated effector memory CD45RA+ cells. The sequencing sample was made of naive CD8+ T cells sorted from blood. These receptors came from a young man in good health.

This chain joins TRBV27 and TRBJ2-7, with a tentative D call TRBD2 (5 bases). Germline CDR1 MNHEY, CDR2 SMNVEV (reference sequence). Trimming cost V 5 bases and J 1 base, with 12 bases left between them. The CDR3 is made up of 14 amino acids. This CDR3 reads CASSLVGESYEQYF. CDR3 nucleotide sequence: TGTGCCAGCAGTCTAGTGGGAGAATCCTACGAGCAGTACTTC.

As to this clone: Other DNA sequences from this sample encode an identical CDR3 as well. The chain is built from TRBV27 and TRBJ2-7; D gene uncertain. With 5 bases removed from V and 3 bases from J, the gap between germline ends came to 5 bases. CDR1 is MNHEY and CDR2 is SMNVEV in the germline V gene (reference sequence). This CDR3 comprises 11 residues. In nucleotides, the CDR3 is TGTGCCAGCAGTGATTACTACGAGCAGTACTTC. Translating gives CASSDYYEQYF.

The rearrangement links TRBV19 to TRBJ2-7; tentative D call: TRBD2 (5 bases). V dropped 5 bases and J dropped 2 bases, with 13 bases sitting between them. CDR3 length: 14 residues. Germline CDR1 and CDR2: LNHDA and SQIVND (reference sequence). Here the CDR3 reads CASSYGSFAYEQYF. The CDR3, as DNA: TGTGCCAGTAGTTATGGGAGTTTCGCCTACGAGCAGTACTTC.

The chain has TRBV19 and TRBJ1-3, with TRBD1 as a possible D gene (6 bases). Germline CDR1 is LNHDA and CDR2 is SQIVND (reference sequence). V dropped 1 base and J dropped 4 bases, with 11 bases sitting between them. CDR3 length equals 15 residues. For the CDR3, the DNA is TGTGCCAGTAGTATAGGTGGGACACCCGGAAACACCATATATTTT. It is translated as CASSIGGTPGNTIYF.

The rearrangement links TRBV7-9 to TRBJ1-3, with unresolved D. The ends were cut back, 5 bases at V and 2 bases at J, with 4 bases in the middle. CDR3 length equals 12 residues. The germline V gene has CDR1 SEHNR and CDR2 FQNEAQ (reference sequence). The CDR3 here is CASSTTGNTIYF. As DNA, the CDR3 is TGTGCCAGCAGCACCACTGGAAACACCATATATTTT.

The rearrangement links TRBV6-6 to TRBJ2-1; D call uncertain. This CDR3 is 14 amino acids long. V shed 0 bases and J shed 4 bases, with 7 bases lying between them. CDR1 is MNHNY and CDR2 is SVGAGI in the germline V gene (reference sequence). The CDR3, as DNA: TGTGCCAGCAGTTACTCGCCAAATTACAATGAGCAGTTCTTC. Translation gives CASSYSPNYNEQFF.

The chain combines TRBV11-2 with TRBJ2-7, with D maybe TRBD1 (5 bases). Germline loops: CDR1 SGHAT, CDR2 FQNNGV. V lost 3 bases, J lost 1 base, and 13 bases lay in between. There are 15 residues in the CDR3. CDR3 loop: CASSFGRTNSYEQYF. The CDR3 DNA follows: TGTGCCAGCAGCTTTGGCAGGACAAATTCCTACGAGCAGTACTTC.

The V call is TRBV6-6, the J call TRBJ2-7; 8 positions agree with TRBD2. Germline CDR1 reads MNHNY; CDR2 reads SVGAGI (reference sequence). This CDR3 region has 14 residues. The ends lost 4 bases at V and 5 bases at J; junction bases unmatched: 7. CDR3 in DNA: TGTGCCAGCAGTTCGTCCCGGGGGGGCCACGAGCAGTACTTC. Protein sequence: CASSSSRGGHEQYF.

J is TRBJ1-1 and V is TRBV5-6, with unresolved D. Germline-derived CDR1 and CDR2 are SGHDT and YYEEEE. This CDR3 spans 15 amino acids. Trimming cost V 1 base and J 0 bases, with 10 bases left between them. This CDR3 is CASSLSPGMNTEAFF. DNA of the CDR3: TGTGCCAGCAGCTTGTCTCCAGGCATGAACACTGAAGCTTTCTTT.

V and J are TRBV5-1 and TRBJ1-4; 7 bases line up with TRBD1. Germline V lookup: CDR1 SGHRS, CDR2 YFSETQ. The CDR3 is 15 residues long. V was clipped by 2 bases and J by 7 bases; unmatched bases: 8. Here the CDR3 reads CASSFRGDSVEKLFF. As DNA, the CDR3 is TGCGCCAGCAGCTTCCGTGGGGACAGTGTTGAAAAACTGTTTTTT.

This chain links TRBV10-1 with TRBJ1-5; 10 bases are shared with TRBD1. CDR3 length: 19 amino acids. The V gene end was trimmed by 9 bases and the J gene end by 1 base; junction bases not matched to a gene: 18. Per the germline V gene, CDR1 is WNHNN and CDR2 is SYGVQD (reference sequence). The CDR3 DNA follows: TGCGCCAGTCAATGCCGACAGGGGGCGCGGTATATGAGCAATCAGCCCCAGCATTTT. It translates to CASQCRQGARYMSNQPQHF.

The chain has TRBV6-6 and TRBJ2-3, with TRBD2 matching 9 bases. This CDR3 has 14 residues. Germline V gene data show CDR1 as MNHNY and CDR2 as SVGAGI (reference sequence). V lost 10 bases and J lost 4; bases outside the gene matches: 9. In nucleotides, the CDR3 is TGTGCCATCCGAGGCGGGGGGGGCGCAGATACGCAGTATTTT. Encoded protein: CAIRGGGGADTQYF.

Only one count was recorded for this clone. This chain uses TRBV19 with TRBJ1-4; D unclear. The germline V gene encodes CDR1 LNHDA and CDR2 SQIVND (reference sequence). CDR3 length: 14 residues. The V gene lost 8 bases and the J gene lost 0 bases, with 10 bases spanning the gap. The CDR3 is CASSDVATNEKLFF. The DNA for the CDR3 is TGTGCCAGTTCGGACGTAGCAACTAATGAAAAACTGTTTTTT.

This chain links TRBV11-3 with TRBJ2-7; 9 bases agree with TRBD1. The V and J ends lost 3 bases and 1 base, in that order; junction bases with no gene match: 1. Per germline, CDR1 SGHNT and CDR2 YENEEA. There are 14 residues in the CDR3. The CDR3 is CASSFGQGSYEQYF. CDR3 coding DNA: TGTGCCAGCAGCTTTGGACAGGGGTCCTACGAGCAGTACTTC.

As for this clone: The sample carries other DNA sequences with the same CDR3. The rearrangement links TRBV28 to TRBJ2-7; possible D gene TRBD2, 6 bases. This CDR3 is built from 12 residues. V gave up 3 bases and J gave up 5 bases, with 8 bases separating them. CDR1 MDHEN and CDR2 SYDVKM come from the germline V gene. The CDR3 sequence: CASSFSGDEQYF. The CDR3 region has the DNA TGTGCCAGCAGTTTTTCGGGGGACGAGCAGTACTTC. Full variable domain (missing parts from reference TRBV28 and TRBJ2-7): DVKVTQSSRYLVKRTGEKVFLECVQDMDHENMFWYRQDPGLGLRLIYFSYDVKMKEKGDIPEGYSVSREKKERFSLILESASTNQTSMYLCASSFSGDEQYFGPGTRLTVT.

As to this clone: This CDR3 is also generated by other DNA sequences in the sample. The rearrangement links TRBV29-1 to TRBJ2-2; D possibly corresponds to TRBD2 (6 bases). Trimming left V 4 bases short and J 4 bases short, with 7 bases between. Per the germline V gene, CDR1 is SQVTM and CDR2 is ANQGSEA. This CDR3 has 12 residues. In DNA, the CDR3 is TGCAGCGTTGTGGGGGGCACCGGGGAGCTGTTTTTT. This encodes CSVVGGTGELFF.

This rearrangement joins TRBV10-1 to TRBJ2-5, with TRBD2 matching 9 bases. The CDR3 length is 16 residues. Trimming took 5 bases from V and 4 from J; bases not matched to a gene: 11. Per germline, CDR1 WNHNN and CDR2 SYGVQD (reference sequence). CDR3 sequence (DNA): TGCGCCAGCAGTCCAGCCGGGACTAGCCCCGGAGAGACCCAGTACTTC. This translates into CASSPAGTSPGETQYF.

The gene calls are TRBV4-1 and TRBJ2-3; no definite D call. V lost 6 bases and J 6 bases, leaving 13 bases between the germline ends. CDR1 is MGHRA and CDR2 is YSYEKL in the germline V gene. CDR3 length: 13 amino acids. CDR3 residues: CASRDGWSDTQYF. CDR3 coding DNA: TGCGCCAGCAGAGACGGGTGGTCGGATACGCAGTATTTT.

This clone showed up just once. The chain recombines TRBV7-2 with TRBJ2-7; no reliable D call. V was cut by 5 bases and J by 3 bases, with 17 bases left in between. Germline CDR1 SGHTA, CDR2 FQGNSA. The CDR3 consists of 15 residues. The CDR3 region has the DNA TGTGCCAGCAGCCCTACTAACGCCGTAAACTACGAGCAGTACTTC. The encoded protein is CASSPTNAVNYEQYF.

The chain combines TRBV27 with TRBJ1-2, with D possibly TRBD1 on 5 matching bases. This CDR3 is 17 amino acids long. Germline V lookup: CDR1 MNHEY, CDR2 SMNVEV (reference sequence). Trimming removed 3 bases at V and 2 bases at J, with 19 bases between. Here the CDR3 DNA reads TGTGCCAGCAGTTTTGGGGCAGGGAGAAATCCAAACTATGGCTACACCTTC. It is translated as CASSFGAGRNPNYGYTF.

The genes are TRBV10-3 and TRBJ2-7; 9 nucleotides agree with TRBD1. Per the germline V gene, CDR1 is ENHRY and CDR2 is SYGVKD. V shed 10 bases, J shed 4 bases, and the junction held 11 bases outside the gene matches. The CDR3 covers 14 residues. CDR3 coding DNA: TGTGCCAGCCAGTTAGACAGGGGGTGGTACGAGCAGTACTTC. Translating gives CASQLDRGWYEQYF.